This T cell receptor (beta chain) emerged from a study of control samples from healthy donors and cancer patients. TCRdb keeps only in-frame clones here, not all; method: immunoSEQ multiplex PCR. The table lists around 170,000 clones, around nine tenths of them singletons. This CDR3 is 15 amino acids long. V shed 6 bases, J shed 5 bases, and the junction held 7 bases outside the gene matches. Germline assignment: CDR1 MNHEY and CDR2 SVGAGI. Source material: blood. The sequence was obtained from a woman aged 25 to 45 in good health. The chain employs TRBV6-5 and TRBJ2-1; TRBD1 aligns across 10 bases. CDR3 sequence reads: CASSKGTGAHNEQFF. The DNA for the CDR3 is TGTGCCAGCAGCAAAGGGACAGGGGCCCACAATGAGCAGTTCTTC.